The next 8 T cell receptor beta chains were all read from a single sample in a study of CD8+ T cells in alopecia areata. Treatment in this sample: oral pan-JAK inhibitor, 5-10 mg twice daily. RNA was extracted and reverse transcribed into cDNA as the sequencing template. Libraries were prepared by immunoSEQ multiplex PCR; TCRdb keeps only in-frame clonotypes and omits some of them. The table shows under 300,000 clones, with 60% occurring only once. The sample consisted of CD4+ T cells sorted from blood, taken around week 54, from a patient treated with tofacitinib. These receptors were obtained from a human donor with alopecia areata.

The rearrangement links TRBV6-1 to TRBJ2-3, with D maybe TRBD2 (6 bases). The CDR3 is 14 residues long. Germline-derived CDR1 and CDR2 are MNHNS and SASEGT. Trimming removed 7 bases at V and 2 bases at J, with 13 bases between. Here the CDR3 reads CASTGVSYTDTQYF. In DNA form, the CDR3 reads TGTGCCAGCACGGGGGTAAGCTACACAGATACGCAGTATTTT.

The genes are TRBV11-2 and TRBJ2-3; 8 positions agree with TRBD1. Germline lookup yields CDR1 SGHAT and CDR2 FQNNGV. V lost 5 bases to trimming and J lost 6 bases; unmatched junction nucleotides: 7. The CDR3 has 14 amino acids. CDR3 sequence reads: CASSDGQGRDTQYF. The CDR3 nucleotides read TGTGCCAGCAGCGATGGACAGGGTCGGGATACGCAGTATTTT.

The chain links TRBV11-2 to TRBJ2-7; 7 bases line up with TRBD2. This CDR3 is 14 amino acids long. Germline CDR1 and CDR2: SGHAT and FQNNGV. V gave up 1 base and J gave up 4 bases; unmatched junction bases: 4. CDR3 residues: CASSLVRGEYEQYF. In DNA, the CDR3 is TGTGCCAGCAGCTTAGTTCGGGGGGAATACGAGCAGTACTTC.

Points on this clone: This specimen includes other DNA sequences encoding the same CDR3. This chain uses TRBV4-3 with TRBJ1-5; D gene unclear. V lost 3 bases and J lost 3, with 6 bases in between. This CDR3 spans 13 amino acids. CDR1 and CDR2 (germline): LGHNA, YSLEER. Here the CDR3 DNA reads TGCGCCAGCAGCCAGGACCTCAATCAGCCCCAGCATTTT. Protein: CASSQDLNQPQHF.

The chain employs TRBV29-1 and TRBJ2-3, with TRBD1 matching 9 bases. J was trimmed by 3 bases and V by 5 bases; bases with no gene match: 3. Germline V gene lookup returns CDR1 SQVTM and CDR2 ANQGSEA. The CDR3 contains 13 residues. The CDR3 coding sequence is TGCAGCGTTTGGGACAGGGAAACAGATACGCAGTATTTT. It yields the protein CSVWDRETDTQYF.

J is TRBJ1-2 and V is TRBV4-1; D might be TRBD1 (5 bases). Trimming removed 4 bases at V and 2 bases at J, with 14 bases between. The CDR3 has 15 residues. Germline CDR1 and CDR2: MGHRA and YSYEKL. The CDR3 loop is CASSREPKGNYGYTF. In nucleotides, the CDR3 is TGCGCCAGCAGCCGAGAACCCAAGGGGAACTATGGCTACACCTTC.

The sample holds a few counts of this clone. The chain joins TRBV25-1 to TRBJ2-5, with TRBD1 matching over 8 bases. Germline trimming cut 4 bases from V and 4 bases from J; bases unmatched to any gene: 5. Germline V CDR1 and CDR2: MGHDK, SYGVNS. There are 14 residues in the CDR3. CDR3 loop: CASSAQGAGETQYF. The CDR3 DNA sequence: TGTGCCAGCAGTGCGCAGGGGGCAGGAGAGACCCAGTACTTC.

This chain joins TRBV4-3 and TRBJ2-1; D is uncertain. V lost 5 bases to trimming and J lost 1 base, with 9 bases between them. This CDR3 comprises 14 residues. Germline assignment: CDR1 LGHNA and CDR2 YSLEER. CDR3: CASSLGTSYNEQFF. The CDR3 region has the DNA TGCGCCAGCAGCTTGGGCACATCCTACAATGAGCAGTTCTTC.